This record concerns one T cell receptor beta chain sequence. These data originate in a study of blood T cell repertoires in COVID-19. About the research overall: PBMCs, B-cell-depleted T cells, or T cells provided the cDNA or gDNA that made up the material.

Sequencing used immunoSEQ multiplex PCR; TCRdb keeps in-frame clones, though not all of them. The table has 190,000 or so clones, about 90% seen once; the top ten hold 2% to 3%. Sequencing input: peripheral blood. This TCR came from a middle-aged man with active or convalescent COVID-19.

The CDR3 nucleotides are TGTGCCAGCAGTGAGAACGGAGCAAGTCAGCCCCAGCATTTT. This gives the protein CASSENGASQPQHF. The chain carries TRBV2 and TRBJ1-5; D remains unclear. Germline V gives CDR1 SNHLY, CDR2 FYNNEI. This CDR3 spans 14 amino acids. The germline V and J ends were trimmed by 3 bases and 6 bases, with 12 bases remaining between them.